One and the same sample provided the 14 T cell receptor beta chains below, sequenced in a study of vaccination and CD4 T cells after COVID-19. Their antigens are not known. CD4+ T cells that had been cultured provided DNA sequenced with the Oncomine TCR Beta short-read assay. TCRdb redid the calling of the PCR reads with MiXCR, one entry per CDR3 protein. The repertoire consists of around 20,000 distinct CDR3 sequences, with roughly 60% occurring once and the leading ten covering 6% to 8%. Described treatment: roughly 10-day PBMC culture with coronavirus spike peptide pools or control peptides (ViraFEST assay). This sample comprised CD4+ T cells from blood, cultured in vitro, obtained before SARS-CoV-2 vaccination. The receptor set was obtained from a human donor who had recovered from COVID-19.

The chain carries TRBV2 and TRBJ1-1; 9 bases line up with TRBD1. This CDR3 spans 14 amino acids. Per the germline V gene, CDR1 is SNHLY and CDR2 is FYNNEI. The J segment lost 4 bases and the V segment lost 6 bases, leaving 6 bases of the junction unmatched. This CDR3 is CASRDRQGVTEAFF. CDR3 nucleotides: TGTGCCAGCAGGGACCGACAGGGGGTCACTGAAGCTTTCTTT.

This clonotype was detected only a few times. The J gene is TRBJ2-3, the V gene TRBV6-1; D gene unclear. Germline CDR1 MNHNS, CDR2 SASEGT. The CDR3 contains 13 residues. Trimming left V 6 bases short and J 2 bases short, with 9 bases between. The CDR3 is CASRKIDTDTQYF. For the CDR3, the DNA is TGTGCCAGCAGGAAGATTGACACAGATACGCAGTATTTT.

The chain couples TRBV7-9 to TRBJ1-6; D call uncertain. V was clipped by 5 bases and J by 6 bases, with 11 bases between them. Germline V gene data show CDR1 as SEHNR and CDR2 as FQNEAQ (reference sequence). The CDR3 is 14 amino acids. The CDR3, as DNA: TGTGCCAGCAGCGCTAGTGGTCGTAATTCACCCCTCCACTTT. Its protein is CASSASGRNSPLHF.

The rearrangement joins TRBV30 to TRBJ1-2; 7 bases match TRBD1. CDR3 length: 12 residues. Looked up from germline, CDR1 is GTSNPN and CDR2 is SVGIG (reference sequence). In DNA, the CDR3 is TGTGTTTCCGGGACAGTAAACTATGGCTACACCTTC. It codes for CVSGTVNYGYTF.

This clonotype was seen a handful of times. The rearrangement links TRBV20-1 to TRBJ2-5; 13 nucleotides match TRBD2. This CDR3 has 14 residues. After removal of 5 bases from V and 5 bases from J, the junction contained 5 bases not matched to a gene. Germline loops: CDR1 DFQATT, CDR2 SNEGSKA (reference sequence). The CDR3 region has the DNA TGCAGTGCTGGACTAGCGGGAGTCGGCGAGACCCAGTACTTC. Translation gives CSAGLAGVGETQYF.

This chain joins TRBV6-5 and TRBJ2-5, with 15 bases lining up with TRBD2. Germline loops: CDR1 MNHEY, CDR2 SVGAGI. The V and J ends lost 2 bases and 5 bases, in that order; junction bases with no gene match: 9. The CDR3 is 18 residues long. CDR3 bases: TGTGCCAGCAGTTACAGTTCAGGACTAGCGGGAGGGGATGAGACCCAGTACTTC. Translation: CASSYSSGLAGGDETQYF.

This clonotype was seen only a few times. The rearrangement joins TRBV6-1 to TRBJ2-5, with 15 nucleotides matching TRBD2. Germline V CDR1 and CDR2: MNHNS, SASEGT. The CDR3 runs 19 residues. With 4 bases clipped from V and 5 bases from J, the junction kept 14 bases outside the gene matches. The CDR3 sequence is CASSAGFWTSGRGGETQYF. CDR3 sequence (DNA): TGTGCCAGCAGTGCAGGGTTTTGGACTAGCGGGAGGGGTGGGGAGACCCAGTACTTC.

J is TRBJ2-7 and V is TRBV2; TRBD1 or TRBD2 may be the D gene (5 bases each). The CDR3 has 15 residues. V lost 5 bases to trimming and J lost 7 bases, with 21 bases between them. The germline V gene has CDR1 SNHLY and CDR2 FYNNEI. The CDR3 DNA follows: TGTGCCAGCAGTTTAAGGGAGATTGGGACGGGGGAGCAGTACTTC. Residues: CASSLREIGTGEQYF.

The chain employs TRBV15 and TRBJ1-3, with a weak D call TRBD1 (5 bases). This CDR3 has 15 residues. V gave up 0 bases and J gave up 3 bases, with 9 bases separating them. Germline values: CDR1 LNHNV, CDR2 YYDKDF (reference sequence). CDR3 bases: TGTGCCACCAGCAGAGATGGGGCTTTTGGAAACACCATATATTTT. Its translation is CATSRDGAFGNTIYF.

The chain combines TRBV20-1 with TRBJ2-1; 8 nucleotides match TRBD2. V trimming: 5 bases; J trimming: 7 bases; junction bases outside the gene matches: 13. This CDR3 spans 15 amino acids. Germline loops: CDR1 DFQATT, CDR2 SNEGSKA (reference sequence). CDR3 protein: CSAAHNLREVNEQFF. CDR3 nucleotides: TGCAGTGCTGCTCACAATTTGCGGGAGGTGAATGAGCAGTTCTTC.

The chain is built from TRBV6-2 or TRBV6-3 and TRBJ2-2; D might be TRBD2 (6 bases). Looked up from germline, CDR1 is MNHEY and CDR2 is SVGEGT. The germline V and J ends were trimmed by 5 bases and 5 bases, with 12 bases remaining between them. The CDR3 spans 14 residues. CDR3 DNA sequence: TGTGCCAGCAGTCGCACTAGCCGGACCGGGGAGCTGTTTTTT. Its protein is CASSRTSRTGELFF.

There are a few counts of this clonotype. The chain has TRBV2 and TRBJ2-2, with D tentatively TRBD1 (6 bases). CDR1 is SNHLY and CDR2 is FYNNEI in the germline V gene. The CDR3 has 14 residues. V was trimmed by 6 bases and J by 5 bases, leaving 13 bases between them. The DNA for the CDR3 is TGTGCCAGCAGGGCCATCAGGGGAACCGGGGAGCTGTTTTTT. It codes for CASRAIRGTGELFF.

This clonotype was recorded a few times. The V call is TRBV20-1, the J call TRBJ2-2; D possibly corresponds to TRBD2 (5 bases). The CDR3 extends over 15 amino acids. Germline V gene data show CDR1 as DFQATT and CDR2 as SNEGSKA (reference sequence). V was trimmed by 6 bases and J by 0 bases, leaving 14 bases between them. The CDR3 loop reads CSAPTGVPNTGELFF. The CDR3 nucleotides read TGCAGTGCCCCAACCGGGGTCCCGAACACCGGGGAGCTGTTTTTT.

The V call is TRBV20-1, the J call TRBJ1-2; D is undetermined. The V end was cut by 3 bases, the J end by 0 bases, with 11 bases between. CDR3 length: 14 amino acids. Germline loops: CDR1 DFQATT, CDR2 SNEGSKA (reference sequence). CDR3 region: CSARRRAANYGYTF. DNA of the CDR3: TGCAGTGCTAGGCGAAGGGCAGCTAACTATGGCTACACCTTC.